Below are 31 T cell receptor beta chains sequenced from a single sample in a study of memory CD4+ T cells and cytomegalovirus serostatus. Single viable CD3+CD4+CD8-CD45RO+ cells were sorted as the memory CD4+ T cells. Method: immunoSEQ multiplex PCR; TCRdb's copy keeps in-frame clones and lacks some. The sample includes 60,000 to 70,000 clones, roughly three quarters of them seen just once. Sequencing was performed on memory CD4+ T cells from blood. The receptors originated from an adult in good health and CMV-seropositive.

This chain uses TRBV5-1 with TRBJ1-1; the D is unclear. Trimming took off 1 base at V and 1 base at J, with 8 bases between the two ends. Germline lookup yields CDR1 SGHRS and CDR2 YFSETQ. The CDR3 extends over 14 amino acids. CDR3 sequence reads: CASSLWGANTEAFF. CDR3 DNA sequence: TGCGCCAGCAGCTTGTGGGGTGCGAACACTGAAGCTTTCTTT.

The chain carries TRBV4-1 and TRBJ1-3, with D possibly being TRBD1 (5 bases). The germline gives CDR1 MGHRA, CDR2 YSYEKL. The CDR3 runs 17 residues. V was trimmed by 3 bases and J by 4 bases, leaving 19 bases between them. The CDR3 sequence is CASSHSRSKTEGNTIYF. DNA for the CDR3: TGCGCCAGCAGCCACTCCCGGTCGAAGACAGAGGGAAACACCATATATTTT.

This clone was picked up a small number of times. The V and J genes are TRBV4-3 and TRBJ2-3; a weak D match, TRBD2 (6 bases). Trimming pared 4 bases from V and 6 bases from J, leaving 17 bases between. From germline, CDR1 is LGHNA and CDR2 YSLEER. This CDR3 has 15 amino acids. The CDR3 reads CASSRGETPGDTQYF. The CDR3 nucleotides read TGCGCCAGCAGCCGGGGGGAAACGCCAGGGGATACGCAGTATTTT.

V and J are TRBV5-1 and TRBJ2-7; no firm D call. Looked up from germline, CDR1 is SGHRS and CDR2 is YFSETQ. V was shortened by 2 bases and J by 0 bases, with 18 bases between the two germline ends. The CDR3 is 17 amino acids. The CDR3 sequence: CASSLFSSVGSSYEQYF. The DNA for the CDR3 is TGCGCCAGCAGCTTATTTAGCTCGGTTGGATCCTCCTACGAGCAGTACTTC. Full variable domain (remainder filled in from reference TRBV5-1 and TRBJ2-7): KAGVTQTPRYLIKTRGQQVTLSCSPISGHRSVSWYQQTPGQGLQFLFEYFSETQRNKGNFPGRFSGRQFSNSRSEMNVSTLELGDSALYLCASSLFSSVGSSYEQYFGPGTRLTVT.

This clone was seen a handful of times. The J gene is TRBJ1-5, the V gene TRBV4-1; 7 bases fit TRBD1. Germline lookup yields CDR1 MGHRA and CDR2 YSYEKL. Trimming removed 4 bases from V and 12 bases from J; junction bases left unmatched: 6. This CDR3 is 12 amino acids long. CDR3 loop: CASSPLGGYQHF. The DNA for the CDR3 is TGCGCCAGCAGCCCACTAGGGGGCTACCAGCATTTT.

The chain carries TRBV28 and TRBJ2-7; TRBD1 might be the D (5 bases). Trimming took 7 bases from V and 6 from J, leaving 19 bases between them. Germline V gene lookup returns CDR1 MDHEN and CDR2 SYDVKM. The CDR3 runs to 14 residues. The CDR3 region has the DNA TGTGCCAGCAACCAGCAGCAGGGTCAGCTCGAGCAGTACTTC. This encodes CASNQQQGQLEQYF.

The chain recombines TRBV10-3 with TRBJ1-4; 8 nucleotides match TRBD1. The J segment lost 8 bases and the V segment lost 2 bases, leaving 7 bases of the junction unmatched. The CDR3 length is 15 residues. The V gene's germline CDR1 is ENHRY and CDR2 SYGVKD. The CDR3: CAISEGAQGGEKLFF. CDR3 nucleotides: TGTGCCATCAGTGAGGGGGCACAGGGGGGCGAAAAACTGTTTTTT.

The chain links TRBV2 to TRBJ2-7; perhaps D is TRBD1 or TRBD2 (5 bases each). This CDR3 region has 14 residues. Looked up from germline, CDR1 is SNHLY and CDR2 is FYNNEI. Deletions cut 10 bases from V and 0 bases from J, with 16 bases between. The CDR3 DNA reads as TGTGCCATCGAAAGGGACGGAAGCTCCTACGAGCAGTACTTC. Translating gives CAIERDGSSYEQYF.

The V and J genes are TRBV19 and TRBJ2-5; tentative D call: TRBD1 (6 bases). V was cut by 3 bases and J by 3 bases, with 20 bases left in between. CDR3 length: 17 residues. Per the germline V gene, CDR1 is LNHDA and CDR2 is SQIVND (reference sequence). The chain's CDR3 is CASSIRPGHPEEETQYF. The CDR3 nucleotides read TGTGCCAGTAGTATCCGGCCGGGACACCCCGAAGAAGAGACCCAGTACTTC.

The genes are TRBV9 and TRBJ2-5, with 11 bases aligning to TRBD2. The germline CDR1 and CDR2 sequences are SGDLS and YYNGEE. This CDR3 has 18 residues. The J segment lost 5 bases and the V segment lost 3 bases, leaving 15 bases of the junction unmatched. This chain's CDR3 is CASSAGRLAGGSGETQYF. In DNA form, the CDR3 reads TGTGCCAGCAGCGCCGGGAGGCTAGCGGGAGGTAGCGGTGAGACCCAGTACTTC.

V is TRBV6-1 and J is TRBJ2-2; possible D gene TRBD1, 7 bases. Germline V lookup: CDR1 MNHNS, CDR2 SASEGT. Trimming pared 2 bases from V and 0 bases from J, leaving 10 bases between. The CDR3 spans 16 residues. The DNA of the CDR3 is TGTGCCAGCAGTGAACAGGGGGGTACGAACACCGGGGAGCTGTTTTTT. Translated: CASSEQGGTNTGELFF.

V gene TRBV6-6 combines with J gene TRBJ2-7; TRBD2 might be the D (6 bases). The germline CDR1 and CDR2 sequences are MNHNY and SVGAGI (reference sequence). V was pared by 5 bases and J by 4 bases, with 18 bases between. CDR3 length equals 15 residues. The CDR3 spells CASSQGLLVSYEQYF. CDR3 DNA sequence: TGTGCCAGCAGTCAGGGACTGCTTGTAAGTTACGAGCAGTACTTC.

The chain has TRBV7-8 and TRBJ2-7; D might be TRBD1 or TRBD2, each matching 8 bases. The V gene's germline CDR1 is SGHVS and CDR2 FQNEAQ. Deletions cut 4 bases from V and 7 bases from J, with 26 bases between. This CDR3 is 17 amino acids long. The CDR3 DNA reads TGTGCCAGCAGCTCCTTGACACCCGGGACAGGCGGGGGGGAGCAGTACTTC. Amino acid sequence: CASSSLTPGTGGGEQYF.

This rearrangement joins TRBV7-9 to TRBJ1-2; D is perhaps TRBD1 (5 bases). The V end was cut by 0 bases, the J end by 8 bases, with 13 bases between. Germline values: CDR1 SEHNR, CDR2 FQNEAQ (reference sequence). CDR3 length: 14 residues. This CDR3 reads CASSLAPSRDGYTF. The DNA of the CDR3 is TGTGCCAGCAGCTTAGCGCCAAGCAGGGACGGCTACACCTTC.

The chain recombines TRBV7-3 with TRBJ2-2; TRBD2 might be the D (5 bases). This CDR3 has 13 residues. CDR1 and CDR2 (germline): SGHTA, FQGTGA. Trimming took off 4 bases at V and 5 bases at J, with 8 bases between the two ends. The CDR3: CASSSPGTGELFF. As DNA, the CDR3 is TGTGCCAGCAGCTCCCCGGGGACCGGGGAGCTGTTTTTT.

Turning to this clone: Because the CDR3's place on the DNA is in doubt, the DNA is left out and the CDR3 is given as listed by TCRdb. The rearrangement joins TRBV29-1 to TRBJ2-5; TRBD1, the D gene given by the table, was not confirmed from the DNA. The CDR3 numbers 13 amino acids, ends counted. Germline V gene sequence: CDR1 SQVTM, CDR2 ANQGSEA. The CDR3 spells CSVAPGTGGLGYF.

The chain couples TRBV7-2 to TRBJ2-3; D is tentatively TRBD1 or TRBD2 (5 bases each). CDR1 is SGHTA and CDR2 is FQGNSA in the germline V gene. The CDR3 runs to 17 residues. The V end was cut by 5 bases, the J end by 5 bases, with 23 bases between. CDR3 coding DNA: TGTGCCAGCAGCGAAGGCACCCCCGGGGCCTCGAGAGATACGCAGTATTTT. It specifies CASSEGTPGASRDTQYF.

The chain employs TRBV5-4 and TRBJ2-7; no reliable D call. The CDR3 is 15 amino acids. Germline-derived CDR1 and CDR2 are SGHNT and YYREEE (reference sequence). Trimming left V 3 bases short and J 0 bases short, with 13 bases between. The CDR3 bases are TGTGCCAGCAGCTCCCAATCTAGGAGCTCCTACGAGCAGTACTTC. It codes for CASSSQSRSSYEQYF.

The J gene is TRBJ2-1, the V gene TRBV5-4, with 8 bases lining up with TRBD1. The V and J ends lost 4 bases and 9 bases, in that order; junction bases with no gene match: 12. CDR3 length: 15 amino acids. From germline, CDR1 is SGHNT and CDR2 YYREEE (reference sequence). DNA of the CDR3: TGTGCCAGCAGCCAGAAAACAGGGGGGTTGAGTGAGCAGTTCTTC. Protein: CASSQKTGGLSEQFF.

The rearrangement joins TRBV7-6 to TRBJ2-1; 9 bases map to TRBD2. Trimming cost V 1 base and J 7 bases; bases outside gene matches: 14. Germline values: CDR1 SGHVS, CDR2 FNYEAQ. This CDR3 spans 18 amino acids. The CDR3 nucleotides read TGTGCCAGCAGCTTAGATCCCCTAGCGGGGAGAATGACGAATGAGCAGTTCTTC. Its translation is CASSLDPLAGRMTNEQFF.

The chain couples TRBV5-1 to TRBJ2-4; 8 bases align to TRBD1. Germline CDR1 SGHRS, CDR2 YFSETQ. The CDR3 is made up of 14 amino acids. Trimming cost V 0 bases and J 7 bases; bases outside gene matches: 3. As DNA, the CDR3 is TGCGCCAGCAGCTTGGGACAGGGGTCGAACATTCAGTACTTC. It codes for CASSLGQGSNIQYF.

In its sample, this clone was seen a few times. The chain uses TRBV7-6 and TRBJ1-5; D unclear. CDR1 and CDR2 from the germline V gene are SGHVS and FNYEAQ. V was clipped by 1 base and J by 3 bases, with 4 bases between them. This CDR3 has 13 residues. The CDR3 region is CASSLGLNQPQHF. The CDR3 DNA reads TGTGCCAGCAGCTTAGGTCTCAATCAGCCCCAGCATTTT.

The chain carries TRBV30 and TRBJ1-1; 9 bases are shared with TRBD1. The germline V gene has CDR1 GTSNPN and CDR2 SVGIG (reference sequence). The CDR3 sequence is 17 residues long. The ends lost 1 base at V and 4 bases at J; junction bases unmatched: 13. The CDR3 is CAWSEAGQGYGSTEAFF. The CDR3 nucleotides are TGTGCCTGGAGTGAGGCTGGACAGGGGTATGGGAGCACTGAAGCTTTCTTT.

The chain recombines TRBV6-1 with TRBJ1-1; D unclear. Trimming removed 1 base from V and 3 bases from J, with 6 bases in between. The CDR3 is made up of 13 amino acids. Germline V gene sequence: CDR1 MNHNS, CDR2 SASEGT. CDR3 nucleotides: TGTGCCAGCAGTGAAGTGGTGTACACTGAAGCTTTCTTT. Translating it yields CASSEVVYTEAFF.

The chain couples TRBV11-2 to TRBJ2-3, with D unclear. With 1 base removed from V and 8 bases from J, the gap between germline ends came to 7 bases. Germline CDR1 reads SGHAT; CDR2 reads FQNNGV. CDR3 length: 12 amino acids. Written as DNA, the CDR3 is TGTGCCAGCAGCTTAGCCCCCGCTACGCAGTATTTT. This sequence encodes CASSLAPATQYF.

The rearrangement joins TRBV11-3 to TRBJ1-3; D not certain. The CDR3 totals 16 residues. The V gene's germline CDR1 is SGHNT and CDR2 YENEEA. V lost 1 base, J lost 0 bases, and 10 bases lay in between. The CDR3, as DNA: TGTGCCAGCAGCTTAGGATTTGGCCGCTCTGGAAACACCATATATTTT. Translated: CASSLGFGRSGNTIYF.

The V and J genes are TRBV6-1 and TRBJ2-1, with 10 bases identical to TRBD2. V dropped 11 bases and J dropped 1; count of bases not matched to a gene: 5. The CDR3 loop spans 14 amino acids. Germline-derived CDR1 and CDR2 are MNHNS and SASEGT. CDR3: CARRTSGSYNEQFF. CDR3 bases: TGTGCCCGTAGGACTAGCGGTTCCTACAATGAGCAGTTCTTC.

The genes are TRBV2 and TRBJ1-5, with D maybe TRBD1 (6 bases). The V and J ends lost 7 bases and 8 bases respectively, with 9 bases between them. The V gene's germline CDR1 is SNHLY and CDR2 FYNNEI. The length of the CDR3 is 11 residues. The CDR3 sequence: CASKGGEPQHF. The CDR3, as DNA: TGTGCCAGCAAGGGGGGGGAGCCCCAGCATTTT.

The chain couples TRBV5-8 to TRBJ1-5, with TRBD1 matching over 7 bases. V trimming: 3 bases; J trimming: 3 bases; junction bases outside the gene matches: 3. Germline V gene data show CDR1 as SGHTS and CDR2 as YDEGEE. This CDR3 has 14 amino acids. In nucleotides, the CDR3 is TGTGCCAGCAGCTCGGGACAGTTCAATCAGCCCCAGCATTTT. It yields the protein CASSSGQFNQPQHF.

This chain links TRBV28 with TRBJ2-1; 7 bases map to TRBD2. Germline CDR1 is MDHEN and CDR2 is SYDVKM. This CDR3 has 14 amino acids. V shed 6 bases, J shed 6 bases, and the junction held 8 bases outside the gene matches. The CDR3 is CASSPAGVPNEQFF. CDR3 nucleotide sequence: TGTGCCAGCAGCCCCGCGGGGGTTCCCAATGAGCAGTTCTTC.

The chain employs TRBV29-1 and TRBJ2-3, with TRBD2 identical over 7 bases. V was clipped by 2 bases and J by 6 bases; unmatched bases: 2. This CDR3 has 12 residues. Per germline, CDR1 SQVTM and CDR2 ANQGSEA. Here the CDR3 reads CSVEPGGDTQYF. In DNA, the CDR3 is TGCAGCGTTGAACCCGGGGGGGATACGCAGTATTTT.